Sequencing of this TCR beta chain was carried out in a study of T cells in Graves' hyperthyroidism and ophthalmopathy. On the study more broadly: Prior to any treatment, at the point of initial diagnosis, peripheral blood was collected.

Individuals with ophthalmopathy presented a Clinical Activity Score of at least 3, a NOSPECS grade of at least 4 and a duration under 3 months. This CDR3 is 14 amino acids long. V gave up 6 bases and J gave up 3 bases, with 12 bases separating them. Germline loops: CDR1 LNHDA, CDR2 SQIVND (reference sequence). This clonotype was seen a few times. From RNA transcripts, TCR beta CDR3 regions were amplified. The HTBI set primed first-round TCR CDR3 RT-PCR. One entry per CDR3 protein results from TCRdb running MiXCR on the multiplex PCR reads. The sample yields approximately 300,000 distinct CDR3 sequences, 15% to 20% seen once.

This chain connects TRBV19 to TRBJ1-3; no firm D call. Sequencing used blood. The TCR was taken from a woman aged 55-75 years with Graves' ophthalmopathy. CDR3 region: CASRPDQYGNTIYF. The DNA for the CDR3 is TGTGCCAGTAGACCAGATCAGTATGGAAACACCATATATTTT. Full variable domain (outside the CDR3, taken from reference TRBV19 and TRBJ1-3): DGGITQSPKYLFRKEGQNVTLSCEQNLNHDAMYWYRQDPGQGLRLIYYSQIVNDFQKGDIAEGYSVSREKKESFPLTVTSAQKNPTAFYLCASRPDQYGNTIYFGEGSWLTVV.